The 23 T cell receptor beta chains listed next were all sequenced from one sample in a study of shared clonotypes between healthy human individuals. Positive CCR7 selection of CD45RO-negative cells yielded the naive CD8 cells, and terminally differentiated effector memory CD45RA+ cells were excluded. TCRdb's copy holds only in-frame clones and misses some; the assay was immunoSEQ multiplex PCR. Here the sample spans 800,000 to 950,000 clones, roughly 96% being singletons. The sequencing input was naive CD8+ T cells sorted from blood. The source is a young man in good health.

V and J are TRBV6-4 and TRBJ2-2, with no clear D. The V end was cut by 0 bases, the J end by 3 bases, with 5 bases between. CDR1 is MRHNA and CDR2 is SNTAGT in the germline V gene. The CDR3 is made up of 14 amino acids. CDR3 region: CASSDSAYTGELFF. The CDR3 DNA reads TGTGCCAGCAGTGACTCGGCCTACACCGGGGAGCTGTTTTTT.

V and J are TRBV5-1 and TRBJ2-3, with D perhaps TRBD2 (6 bases). This CDR3 has 16 amino acids. Germline CDR1 reads SGHRS; CDR2 reads YFSETQ. The ends were cut back, 2 bases at V and 0 bases at J, with 13 bases in the middle. This chain's CDR3 is CASSFLPGESTDTQYF. CDR3 in DNA: TGCGCCAGCAGCTTTTTACCGGGAGAGAGCACAGATACGCAGTATTTT.

In this sample, this clone turned up a few times. CDR3 sequence reads: CASRFSGSNAGELFF. In DNA form, the CDR3 reads TGTGCCAGCCGATTTAGCGGGAGTAACGCCGGGGAGCTGTTTTTT. The chain is built from TRBV11-3 and TRBJ2-2; 9 nucleotides line up with TRBD2. CDR3 length equals 15 residues. With V trimmed by 8 bases and J by 6 bases, 10 bases remained unmatched. Germline assignment: CDR1 SGHNT and CDR2 YENEEA. Drawing the rest from reference TRBV11-3 and TRBJ2-2, the complete variable domain is EAGVVQSPRYKIIEKKQPVAFWCNPISGHNTLYWYLQNLGQGPELLIRYENEEAVDDSQLPKDRFSAERLKGVDSTLKIQPAELGDSAVYLCASRFSGSNAGELFFGEGSRLTVL.

With respect to this clone: The same CDR3 also results from other DNA sequences found in this sample. This chain connects TRBV7-9 to TRBJ2-7; D is possibly TRBD1 (7 bases). Germline-derived CDR1 and CDR2 are SEHNR and FQNEAQ (reference sequence). V was clipped by 3 bases and J by 4 bases, with 10 bases between them. The CDR3 totals 13 residues. CDR3 in amino acids: CASSLPGGYEQYF. In DNA, the CDR3 is TGTGCCAGCAGCTTGCCAGGGGGGTACGAGCAGTACTTC.

This rearrangement joins TRBV5-1 to TRBJ2-5; possibly TRBD1 or TRBD2 for D (7 bases each). From germline, CDR1 is SGHRS and CDR2 YFSETQ. Trimming took 5 bases from V and 5 from J, leaving 25 bases between them. The CDR3 has 17 residues. CDR3 bases: TGCGCCAGCAGATCCAGTCCGGGACAGACTAGCTCGGAGACCCAGTACTTC. As protein: CASRSSPGQTSSETQYF.

The chain couples TRBV11-2 to TRBJ1-5, with D unclear. Trimming left V 1 base short and J 4 bases short, with 8 bases between. This CDR3 has 14 residues. Germline V gene lookup returns CDR1 SGHAT and CDR2 FQNNGV. This CDR3 reads CASSLGRKNQPQHF. In DNA form, the CDR3 reads TGTGCCAGCAGCTTAGGTCGGAAAAATCAGCCCCAGCATTTT.

The V gene is TRBV7-2, the J gene TRBJ2-5; TRBD2 aligns across 7 bases. Trimming at V came to 2 bases and at J to 5 bases, leaving 2 bases not matched to a gene. The CDR3 consists of 13 residues. Germline loops: CDR1 SGHTA, CDR2 FQGNSA. CDR3 residues: CASSLWGGETQYF. In nucleotides, the CDR3 is TGTGCCAGCAGCTTATGGGGAGGGGAGACCCAGTACTTC.

The genes are TRBV19 and TRBJ2-1; a weak D match, TRBD2 (6 bases). Germline values: CDR1 LNHDA, CDR2 SQIVND (reference sequence). Trimming stripped 5 bases from V and 4 bases from J, with 9 bases between. The length of the CDR3 is 13 residues. The CDR3 is CASSVSGYNEQFF. DNA for the CDR3: TGTGCCAGTAGTGTTAGCGGATACAATGAGCAGTTCTTC.

The chain couples TRBV7-9 to TRBJ2-7; D is perhaps TRBD1 (6 bases). V gave up 2 bases and J gave up 5 bases, with 13 bases separating them. The CDR3 has 14 amino acids. CDR1 and CDR2 (germline): SEHNR, FQNEAQ (reference sequence). CDR3 in DNA: TGTGCCAGCAGCTTACTACAGGGTTCCCACGAGCAGTACTTC. Encoded protein: CASSLLQGSHEQYF. The whole variable domain, remainder taken from reference TRBV7-9 and TRBJ2-7, is DTGVSQNPRHKITKRGQNVTFRCDPISEHNRLYWYRQTLGQGPEFLTYFQNEAQLEKSRLLSDRFSAERPKGSFSTLEIQRTEQGDSAMYLCASSLLQGSHEQYFGPGTRLTVT.

This clone has only one observation. The chain has TRBV29-1 and TRBJ2-7; 10 bases align to TRBD2. This CDR3 spans 14 amino acids. After removal of 6 bases from V and 2 bases from J, the junction contained 7 bases not matched to a gene. CDR1 and CDR2 (germline): SQVTM, ANQGSEA. The CDR3 here is CSVSSGSGTYEQYF. For the CDR3, the DNA is TGCAGCGTGTCTAGCGGGAGTGGAACCTACGAGCAGTACTTC.

The V gene is TRBV21-1, the J gene TRBJ1-5; the table's D call of TRBD1 was not tested on the DNA. TRBV21-1 is designated a pseudogene. This CDR3 has 12 residues. The CDR3 loop reads CASSKVGRDPPF. CDR3 nucleotide sequence: TGTGCCAGCAGCAAAGTGGGCAGGGATCCTCCATTT.

V and J are TRBV29-1 and TRBJ2-7; 10 bases map to TRBD1. Trimming took 3 bases from V and 4 from J; bases not matched to a gene: 6. This CDR3 contains 14 residues. Germline V gene lookup returns CDR1 SQVTM and CDR2 ANQGSEA. CDR3 protein: CSVEGTGEGYEQYF. The CDR3 DNA follows: TGCAGCGTTGAGGGGACAGGGGAGGGGTACGAGCAGTACTTC.

This rearrangement joins TRBV28 to TRBJ2-7; no firm D call. Deletions cut 6 bases from V and 0 bases from J, with 15 bases between. Germline V gene sequence: CDR1 MDHEN, CDR2 SYDVKM. This CDR3 region has 15 residues. DNA of the CDR3: TGTGCCAGCAGCCCCGTGGGCCTCAGCTCCTACGAGCAGTACTTC. Translated: CASSPVGLSSYEQYF.

The chain joins TRBV15 to TRBJ2-3, with a weak D call TRBD2 (6 bases). The CDR3 consists of 18 residues. Trimming removed 0 bases from V and 4 bases from J, with 20 bases in between. The germline gives CDR1 LNHNV, CDR2 YYDKDF (reference sequence). The CDR3: CATSRDDPPGGGPDTQYF. CDR3 coding DNA: TGTGCCACCAGCAGAGACGACCCCCCTGGGGGAGGACCAGATACGCAGTATTTT.

This chain links TRBV19 with TRBJ2-1; no clear D. This CDR3 has 13 residues. V gave up 3 bases and J gave up 10 bases, with 13 bases separating them. Germline lookup yields CDR1 LNHDA and CDR2 SQIVND (reference sequence). DNA of the CDR3: TGTGCCAGTAGTATGAACCCCACCGGCGAGCAGTTCTTC. It translates to CASSMNPTGEQFF.

CDR3 region: CASSQDHKGGYEAFF. For the CDR3, the DNA is TGCGCCAGCAGCCAAGATCATAAGGGGGGGTATGAAGCTTTCTTT. The chain links TRBV4-1 to TRBJ1-1; TRBD1 is a possible D gene (6 bases). The CDR3 is 15 amino acids. The germline gives CDR1 MGHRA, CDR2 YSYEKL. The V and J ends lost 0 bases and 7 bases respectively, with 15 bases between them.

V and J are TRBV6-1 and TRBJ2-3, with TRBD2 matching 8 bases. V lost 4 bases to trimming and J lost 2 bases; unmatched junction nucleotides: 8. Germline loops: CDR1 MNHNS, CDR2 SASEGT. The CDR3 covers 16 residues. The CDR3: CASSGPSGLITDTQYF. DNA for the CDR3: TGTGCCAGCAGTGGGCCTAGCGGGTTGATCACAGATACGCAGTATTTT.

J is TRBJ1-5 and V is TRBV9, with D possibly matching TRBD1 (6 bases). V lost 4 bases, J lost 6 bases, and 17 bases lay in between. This CDR3 region has 15 residues. Germline loops: CDR1 SGDLS, CDR2 YYNGEE. Written as DNA, the CDR3 is TGTGCCAGCAGCCCTCATGGCGGGGACATTCAGCCCCAGCATTTT. Translating gives CASSPHGGDIQPQHF.

This rearrangement joins TRBV29-1 to TRBJ1-1, with D unresolved. Per germline, CDR1 SQVTM and CDR2 ANQGSEA. Trimming pared 6 bases from V and 5 bases from J, leaving 16 bases between. This CDR3 spans 13 amino acids. The CDR3 nucleotides are TGCAGCGTCCGTACAGAGGGTGGGACTGAAGCTTTCTTT. This encodes CSVRTEGGTEAFF.

The gene calls are TRBV6-5 and TRBJ2-3, with D possibly matching TRBD1 (5 bases). V lost 2 bases and J 1 base, leaving 7 bases between the germline ends. Germline V gene data show CDR1 as MNHEY and CDR2 as SVGAGI. This CDR3 region has 14 residues. CDR3 protein: CASSYDSGTDTQYF. The CDR3, as DNA: TGTGCCAGCAGTTACGACAGTGGCACAGATACGCAGTATTTT.

The CDR3 DNA sequence: TGTGCCAGCAGTTTACTAGGGAATGAGCAGTTCTTC. Protein product: CASSLLGNEQFF. This rearrangement joins TRBV6-5 to TRBJ2-1; D possibly corresponds to TRBD2 (5 bases). There are 12 residues in the CDR3. The ends were cut back, 4 bases at V and 7 bases at J, with 8 bases in the middle. CDR1 and CDR2 from the germline V gene are MNHEY and SVGAGI.

V and J are TRBV6-4 and TRBJ1-5; TRBD1 is a possible D gene (6 bases). The CDR3 contains 15 residues. V was clipped by 7 bases and J by 4 bases, with 17 bases between them. The germline gives CDR1 MRHNA, CDR2 SNTAGT. The CDR3 DNA reads TGTGCCAGCAAAGTGAGGGGGGGAGAAAATCAGCCCCAGCATTTT. Translating gives CASKVRGGENQPQHF.

The chain uses TRBV9 and TRBJ2-7, with 8 bases fitting TRBD2. From germline, CDR1 is SGDLS and CDR2 YYNGEE. The junction had 7 bases not matched to a gene; V was cut back by 4 bases and J by 4 bases. The CDR3 is made up of 14 amino acids. CDR3: CASSPGTRMYEQYF. DNA of the CDR3: TGTGCCAGCAGCCCTGGGACTAGAATGTACGAGCAGTACTTC. The full variable domain, with the rest looked up from reference TRBV9 and TRBJ2-7, is DSGVTQTPKHLITATGQRVTLRCSPRSGDLSVYWYQQSLDQGLQFLIQYYNGEERAKGNILERFSAQQFPDLHSELNLSSLELGDSALYFCASSPGTRMYEQYFGPGTRLTVT.